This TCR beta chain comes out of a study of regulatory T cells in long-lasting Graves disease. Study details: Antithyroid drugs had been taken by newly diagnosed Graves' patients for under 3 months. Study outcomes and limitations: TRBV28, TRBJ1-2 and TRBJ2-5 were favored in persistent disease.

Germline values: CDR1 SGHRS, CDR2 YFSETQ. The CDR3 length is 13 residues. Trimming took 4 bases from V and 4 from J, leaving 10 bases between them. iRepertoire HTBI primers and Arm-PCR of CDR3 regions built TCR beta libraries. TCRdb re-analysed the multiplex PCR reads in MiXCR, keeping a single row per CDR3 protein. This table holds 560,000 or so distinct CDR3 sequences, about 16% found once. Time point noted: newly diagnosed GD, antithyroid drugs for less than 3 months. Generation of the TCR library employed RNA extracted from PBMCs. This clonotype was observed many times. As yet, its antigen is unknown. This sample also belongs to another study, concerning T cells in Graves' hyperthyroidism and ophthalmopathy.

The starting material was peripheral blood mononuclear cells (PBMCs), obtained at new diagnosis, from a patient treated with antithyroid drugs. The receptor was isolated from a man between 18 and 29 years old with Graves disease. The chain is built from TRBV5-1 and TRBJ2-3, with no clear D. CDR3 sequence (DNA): TGCGCCAGCAGCGCACGGATCGCAGATACGCAGTATTTT. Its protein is CASSARIADTQYF.